This TCR beta chain appears in the sequencing data of a study of low-dose radiotherapy and immunotherapy resistance in tumors. Study-level information: Both drugs were delivered intravenously to patients (nivolumab 240 mg every two weeks and ipilimumab 1 mg/kg every six weeks). A daily 300 mg dose of oral aspirin was taken by patients for four cycles from cycle 1 day 1.

The germline V gene has CDR1 SQVTM and CDR2 ANQGSEA. The CDR3 length is 11 residues. This clonotype has at least ten counts. It was with a constant-region primer and a V-primer adapter that TCRs were amplified over approximately 20 PCR cycles. TCRdb itself ran the reads through MiXCR, one entry per CDR3 protein. The repertoire holds about 46,000 distinct CDR3 sequences, with roughly 12% as singletons. Time point: before trial treatment. The receptor was derived from a female donor with ovarian cancer. The rearrangement uses TRBV29-1 and TRBJ1-2; D remains unclear. The specimen comprised PBMCs, sampled before treatment. CDR3 sequence reads: CTADANGGYTF. In DNA form, the CDR3 reads TGCACGGCGGATGCTAATGGTGGCTACACCTTC.